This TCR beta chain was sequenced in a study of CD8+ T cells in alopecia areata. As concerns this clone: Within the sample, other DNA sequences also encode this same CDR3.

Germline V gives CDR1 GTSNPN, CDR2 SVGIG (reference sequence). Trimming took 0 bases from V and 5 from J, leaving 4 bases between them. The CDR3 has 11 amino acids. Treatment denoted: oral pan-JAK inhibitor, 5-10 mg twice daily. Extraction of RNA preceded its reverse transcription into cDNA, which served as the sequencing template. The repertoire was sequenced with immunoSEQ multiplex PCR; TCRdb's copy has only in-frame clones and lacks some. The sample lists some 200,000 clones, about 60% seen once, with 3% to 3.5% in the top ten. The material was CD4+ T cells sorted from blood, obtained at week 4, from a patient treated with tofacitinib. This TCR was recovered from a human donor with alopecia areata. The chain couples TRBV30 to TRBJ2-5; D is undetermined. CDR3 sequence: CAWSVAETQYF. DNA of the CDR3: TGTGCCTGGAGTGTGGCGGAGACCCAGTACTTC.